A single sample gave rise to the 27 T cell receptor beta chains below, sequenced in a study of T-cell memory formation after mild COVID-19. TCRdb independently ran MiXCR on the 5' RACE reads; one entry per CDR3 protein. The repertoire has 130,000 to 150,000 distinct CDR3 sequences, roughly 19% of them found once; the top ten carry 2% to 2.5%. Sequenced: PBMCs or a T cell subset sorted from them (not recorded which). Every receptor here comes from an adult woman who had mild COVID-19 (a few samples of this study predate the infection). Cell type and time point are not known.

In this sample, this clonotype turned up a few times. V gene TRBV4-3 combines with J gene TRBJ2-1; 15 nucleotides agree with TRBD2. V trimming: 3 bases; J trimming: 14 bases; junction bases outside the gene matches: 8. Germline CDR1 is LGHNA and CDR2 is YSLEER. The CDR3 length is 15 residues. The CDR3 sequence: CASSQVGLAGGGEFF. In nucleotides, the CDR3 is TGCGCCAGCAGCCAGGTGGGACTAGCGGGGGGAGGGGAGTTCTTC.

This clonotype has a handful of counts. The CDR3, as DNA: TGTGCCACTTCTCTCGGCTATGGCTACACCTTC. Protein sequence: CATSLGYGYTF. The chain joins TRBV30 to TRBJ1-2, with D uncertain. The CDR3 extends over 11 amino acids. Germline V CDR1 and CDR2: GTSNPN, SVGIG (reference sequence). V lost 8 bases, J lost 4 bases, and 11 bases lay in between.

This chain uses TRBV29-1 with TRBJ2-3; a possible D gene is TRBD1 (6 bases). There are 11 residues in the CDR3. Trimming took off 7 bases at V and 1 base at J, with 6 bases between the two ends. The germline V gene encodes CDR1 SQVTM and CDR2 ANQGSEA. In DNA, the CDR3 is TGCAGCGGGGGGCGCACAGATACGCAGTATTTT. It codes for CSGGRTDTQYF.

This clonotype was observed a few times. V and J are TRBV5-1 and TRBJ2-3; D gene ambiguous. CDR1 and CDR2 (germline): SGHRS, YFSETQ. The CDR3 length is 14 residues. Trimming left V 0 bases short and J 2 bases short, with 7 bases between. The CDR3 region is CASSLDSVTDTQYF. CDR3 DNA sequence: TGCGCCAGCAGCTTGGACTCAGTCACAGATACGCAGTATTTT.

The V gene is TRBV9, the J gene TRBJ2-2; D gene uncertain. In germline, CDR1 is SGDLS, CDR2 YYNGEE. Deletions cut 3 bases from V and 6 bases from J, with 15 bases between. This CDR3 is 15 amino acids long. In nucleotides, the CDR3 is TGTGCCAGCAGCGCGGACGTCGTCGGAGCCGGGGAGCTGTTTTTT. As protein: CASSADVVGAGELFF.

The rearrangement links TRBV5-1 to TRBJ2-1; 11 bases agree with TRBD2. CDR1 and CDR2 from the germline V gene are SGHRS and YFSETQ. The ends lost 4 bases at V and 4 bases at J; junction bases unmatched: 4. The CDR3 contains 15 residues. DNA for the CDR3: TGCGCCAGCAGCATAACTAGCGGGAGTTACAATGAGCAGTTCTTC. This encodes CASSITSGSYNEQFF. Full variable domain (missing parts from reference TRBV5-1 and TRBJ2-1): KAGVTQTPRYLIKTRGQQVTLSCSPISGHRSVSWYQQTPGQGLQFLFEYFSETQRNKGNFPGRFSGRQFSNSRSEMNVSTLELGDSALYLCASSITSGSYNEQFFGPGTRLTVL.

The sample holds many counts of this clonotype. The chain employs TRBV7-2 and TRBJ2-1; no clear D. In germline, CDR1 is SGHTA, CDR2 FQGNSA. V gave up 5 bases and J gave up 8 bases, with 19 bases separating them. This CDR3 contains 15 residues. The CDR3 sequence is CASSRTLDDVDEQFF. The CDR3 DNA follows: TGTGCCAGCAGCCGGACCCTAGACGATGTGGATGAGCAGTTCTTC.

The rearrangement uses TRBV24-1 and TRBJ1-2; possible D gene TRBD1, 5 bases. Germline V gives CDR1 KGHDR, CDR2 SFDVKD. V lost 4 bases, J lost 7 bases, and 18 bases lay in between. The CDR3 is 15 residues long. The CDR3 DNA follows: TGTGCCACCAGTGACCCCGGGACTCTACGGGGTGGCTACACCTTC. Encoded protein: CATSDPGTLRGGYTF.

This clonotype came up a few times. The V gene is TRBV20-1, the J gene TRBJ2-1; TRBD2 matches 8 bases. Germline V lookup: CDR1 DFQATT, CDR2 SNEGSKA (reference sequence). Trimming at V came to 6 bases and at J to 8 bases, leaving 15 bases not matched to a gene. The CDR3 is 15 amino acids. This CDR3 reads CSATPGTSKIDEQFF. Written as DNA, the CDR3 is TGCAGTGCCACACCCGGGACTAGTAAAATCGATGAGCAGTTCTTC.

A few counts support this clonotype. This sequence joins TRBV5-4 and TRBJ1-2; the D gene is possibly TRBD1 (5 bases). The germline gives CDR1 SGHNT, CDR2 YYREEE (reference sequence). This CDR3 contains 13 residues. The V gene lost 0 bases and the J gene lost 8 bases, with 11 bases spanning the gap. The DNA for the CDR3 is TGTGCCAGCAGCTTGGACCCGGGGGAGGGCTACACCTTC. Protein sequence: CASSLDPGEGYTF.

A few counts support this clonotype. The V gene is TRBV7-8, the J gene TRBJ2-7; 8 bases map to TRBD2. With 7 bases clipped from V and 0 bases from J, the junction kept 20 bases outside the gene matches. Germline CDR1 is SGHVS and CDR2 is FQNEAQ. This CDR3 has 19 amino acids. This CDR3 is CASNPSGGATHHFSYEQYF. CDR3 bases: TGTGCCAGCAACCCAAGCGGGGGCGCAACCCATCACTTCTCCTACGAGCAGTACTTC.

This clonotype was seen a few times. Here the CDR3 reads CASSPWRVSEQYF. CDR3 coding DNA: TGTGCCAGCAGCCCCTGGCGGGTCTCCGAGCAGTATTTT. The chain joins TRBV7-2 to TRBJ2-3, with D perhaps matching TRBD2 (5 bases). The germline gives CDR1 SGHTA, CDR2 FQGNSA. The CDR3 runs 13 residues. Trimming removed 5 bases at V and 11 bases at J, with 17 bases between.

V gene TRBV12-3 or TRBV12-4 combines with J gene TRBJ2-3, with D possibly called TRBD1 or TRBD2 (5 bases each). V was clipped by 3 bases and J by 5 bases, with 15 bases between them. The CDR3 is 15 amino acids. The CDR3 here is CASSLAGGRVDTQYF. For the CDR3, the DNA is TGTGCCAGCAGTTTGGCCGGAGGCAGGGTAGATACGCAGTATTTT.

The chain has TRBV25-1 and TRBJ1-2; 8 nucleotides line up with TRBD1. V gave up 5 bases and J gave up 6 bases; unmatched junction bases: 5. Germline V gives CDR1 MGHDK, CDR2 SYGVNS. This CDR3 is built from 13 residues. The CDR3 sequence is CASSPGQENGYTF. The CDR3 DNA reads as TGTGCCAGCAGTCCGGGACAGGAGAATGGCTACACCTTC.

This clonotype was found a few times. The CDR3 spells CASSKGLAGALEQFF. The CDR3 DNA reads TGTGCCAGCAGCAAGGGACTAGCGGGAGCCTTGGAGCAGTTCTTC. This chain links TRBV14 with TRBJ2-1; TRBD2 matches at 14 bases. The germline V gene encodes CDR1 SGHDN and CDR2 FVKESK. This CDR3 region has 15 residues. V shed 5 bases and J 10 bases; nucleotides not matched to a gene: 7.

Only a few counts were recorded for this clonotype. V and J are TRBV7-2 and TRBJ2-7; 7 bases are a match to TRBD1. The germline V gene encodes CDR1 SGHTA and CDR2 FQGNSA. This CDR3 is built from 14 residues. V lost 5 bases, J lost 0 bases, and 4 bases stayed unmatched. CDR3 in DNA: TGTGCCAGCAGCGTACGACAGGGCTCCTACGAGCAGTACTTC. Translated: CASSVRQGSYEQYF.

V and J are TRBV7-9 and TRBJ2-1; 8 nucleotides line up with TRBD1. V shed 5 bases and J 5 bases; nucleotides not matched to a gene: 8. CDR1 and CDR2 (germline): SEHNR, FQNEAQ (reference sequence). The CDR3 extends over 15 amino acids. The CDR3 protein is CASSPRDRINNEQFF. For the CDR3, the DNA is TGTGCCAGCAGCCCTAGGGACAGGATAAACAATGAGCAGTTCTTC.

The V and J genes are TRBV12-3 or TRBV12-4 and TRBJ1-1; D gene ambiguous. V dropped 8 bases and J dropped 1 base, with 11 bases sitting between them. The CDR3 has 13 amino acids. CDR3 in amino acids: CASGNGRNTEAFF. In DNA form, the CDR3 reads TGTGCCAGCGGCAACGGGCGGAACACTGAAGCTTTCTTT.

This clonotype has more than one count but fewer than ten. The chain carries TRBV14 and TRBJ2-1; D gene ambiguous. This CDR3 region has 13 residues. Looked up from germline, CDR1 is SGHDN and CDR2 is FVKESK. V gave up 0 bases and J gave up 6 bases, with 6 bases separating them. The CDR3 protein is CASSQDRLNEQFF. As DNA, the CDR3 is TGTGCCAGCAGCCAAGATCGTCTCAATGAGCAGTTCTTC. Full variable domain (remainder filled in from reference TRBV14 and TRBJ2-1): EAGVTQFPSHSVIEKGQTVTLRCDPISGHDNLYWYRRVMGKEIKFLLHFVKESKQDESGMPNNRFLAERTGGTYSTLKVQPAELEDSGVYFCASSQDRLNEQFFGPGTRLTVL.

The V call is TRBV5-1, the J call TRBJ2-3; D unresolved. Trimming pared 0 bases from V and 1 base from J, leaving 12 bases between. This CDR3 region has 16 residues. Germline V gene lookup returns CDR1 SGHRS and CDR2 YFSETQ. The CDR3 DNA reads TGCGCCAGCAGCTTGGTCCGTTCGACCGGCACAGATACGCAGTATTTT. It codes for CASSLVRSTGTDTQYF.

The V and J genes are TRBV7-9 and TRBJ2-6; perhaps TRBD1 as D (5 bases). The CDR3 has 15 residues. V was shortened by 0 bases and J by 2 bases, with 5 bases between the two germline ends. The germline V gene encodes CDR1 SEHNR and CDR2 FQNEAQ (reference sequence). Here the CDR3 reads CASSLAQAGANVLTF. CDR3 sequence (DNA): TGTGCCAGCAGCTTAGCACAGGCTGGGGCCAACGTCCTGACTTTC.

The chain links TRBV6-2 or TRBV6-3 to TRBJ2-1; 11 bases map to TRBD2. The CDR3 sequence is 19 residues long. V shed 11 bases and J 8 bases; nucleotides not matched to a gene: 26. Germline loops: CDR1 MNHEY, CDR2 SVGEGT. The CDR3 nucleotides read TGTGCCGGCTCAATGGGTCATCCCCGAACTAGCGGGAGCCTCCATGAGCAGTTCTTC. Translated: CAGSMGHPRTSGSLHEQFF.

The CDR3 loop reads CASSVEGGTYAGVTDTQYF. The CDR3 nucleotides read TGTGCCAGCAGCGTAGAGGGTGGGACATACGCGGGAGTAACAGATACGCAGTATTTT. The chain links TRBV9 to TRBJ2-3; D perhaps matches TRBD2 (7 bases). Germline CDR1 SGDLS, CDR2 YYNGEE. V was shortened by 0 bases and J by 3 bases, with 23 bases between the two germline ends. There are 19 residues in the CDR3.

This clonotype showed up just a few times. The V call is TRBV20-1, the J call TRBJ1-1, with D unresolved. The CDR3 runs 14 residues. Per the germline V gene, CDR1 is DFQATT and CDR2 is SNEGSKA (reference sequence). V shed 0 bases and J shed 11 bases, with 19 bases lying between them. The CDR3 protein is CSAREGGGVGDAFF. CDR3 in DNA: TGCAGTGCTAGAGAGGGCGGTGGGGTAGGCGATGCTTTCTTT.

This chain links TRBV5-1 with TRBJ2-3, with D tentatively TRBD1 (6 bases). CDR1 is SGHRS, CDR2 YFSETQ, per germline. V was cut by 1 base and J by 3 bases, with 9 bases left in between. The CDR3 loop spans 14 amino acids. The CDR3 DNA follows: TGCGCCAGCAGCTTGTGGGGGCGAACAGATACGCAGTATTTT. Protein sequence: CASSLWGRTDTQYF.

This clonotype was seen a handful of times. The chain joins TRBV4-3 to TRBJ2-5; D is ambiguous. Germline V gene data show CDR1 as LGHNA and CDR2 as YSLEER. V shed 5 bases and J shed 5 bases, with 12 bases lying between them. The length of the CDR3 is 13 residues. CDR3 bases: TGCGCCAGCAGCAGGTTACGTTGGGAGACCCAGTACTTC. It encodes CASSRLRWETQYF.

Only a few counts were recorded for this clonotype. The chain joins TRBV7-2 to TRBJ1-1; perhaps TRBD1 as D (5 bases). This CDR3 has 15 amino acids. Germline V lookup: CDR1 SGHTA, CDR2 FQGNSA. Trimming cost V 6 bases and J 0 bases, with 14 bases left between them. The CDR3: CASRRGGPMNTEAFF. CDR3 DNA: TGTGCCAGCAGGCGGGGGGGTCCTATGAACACTGAAGCTTTCTTT.